The 5 T cell receptor beta chains reported below all come from one sample, sequenced in a study of blood T cell repertoires in COVID-19. The data were produced by immunoSEQ multiplex PCR, yet TCRdb's version contains in-frame clones alone and is incomplete. Here the sample spans just over 300,000 clones, about 88% being singletons. Specimen: PBMCs or T cells enriched from blood (not recorded which). Source of these receptors: a woman aged 40 to 50 who had recovered from COVID-19.

The chain uses TRBV11-3 and TRBJ2-5; D gene uncertain. Germline CDR1 and CDR2: SGHNT and YENEEA. The CDR3 is made up of 12 amino acids. Trimming stripped 3 bases from V and 3 bases from J, with 5 bases between. The CDR3 protein is CASSLNKETQYF. CDR3 DNA: TGTGCCAGCAGCTTGAACAAAGAGACCCAGTACTTC.

The table lists this clone with a count of one. The gene calls are TRBV11-3 and TRBJ2-1, with TRBD2 as a possible D gene (5 bases). Germline V lookup: CDR1 SGHNT, CDR2 YENEEA. The V gene lost 5 bases and the J gene lost 0 bases, with 11 bases spanning the gap. CDR3 length: 15 amino acids. CDR3 in amino acids: CASSLWRSSYNEQFF. The DNA of the CDR3 is TGTGCCAGCAGCCTTTGGAGGAGCTCCTACAATGAGCAGTTCTTC.

V gene TRBV18 combines with J gene TRBJ2-3; D unclear. This CDR3 contains 13 residues. From germline, CDR1 is KGHSH and CDR2 LQKENI. The V gene lost 6 bases and the J gene lost 4 bases, with 11 bases spanning the gap. For the CDR3, the DNA is TGTGCCAGCTCGTCACCAACGGCAGATACGCAGTATTTT. Translation gives CASSSPTADTQYF.

The chain carries TRBV7-2 and TRBJ2-2; D ambiguous. Per the germline V gene, CDR1 is SGHTA and CDR2 is FQGNSA. This CDR3 is 15 amino acids long. V lost 5 bases and J lost 4, with 14 bases in between. The CDR3, as DNA: TGTGCCAGCAGCAACCTCCAGGTTACCACCGGGGAGCTGTTTTTT. Translation gives CASSNLQVTTGELFF.

This chain connects TRBV7-9 to TRBJ2-7; the D gene is possibly TRBD2 (6 bases). The length of the CDR3 is 15 residues. Germline loops: CDR1 SEHNR, CDR2 FQNEAQ (reference sequence). Trimming stripped 5 bases from V and 5 bases from J, with 19 bases between. In nucleotides, the CDR3 is TGTGCCAGCAGCCAGCCTAGCGAAAGGGAGGACGAGCAGTACTTC. Protein sequence: CASSQPSEREDEQYF.